This T cell receptor beta chain was recorded in a study of blood T cell repertoires in COVID-19. The CDR3 runs 18 residues. Looked up from germline, CDR1 is GTSNPN and CDR2 is SVGIG (reference sequence). Losses at the gene ends were 1 base for V and 2 bases for J; bases not matched to a gene: 16. Seattle participants joined during active infection and were tracked over time. Original handling: Nucleated cell counts were estimated from reference gene primer amplification. Here immunoSEQ multiplex PCR was the method, and the copy in TCRdb shows in-frame clones only, minus some. V and J calls and clone size are those listed in that table; D and trimming were worked out from the DNA. Of over 150,000 clones in the sample, more than 75% were seen once.

This clonotype was sampled from a woman aged 70-85 years with COVID-19, enrolled during active disease. The specimen was peripheral blood. The genes are TRBV30 and TRBJ2-5; 7 bases agree with TRBD1. The CDR3 loop reads CAWSESPRDSLMQETQYF. CDR3 bases: TGTGCCTGGAGTGAATCACCGAGGGACAGCCTGATGCAAGAGACCCAGTACTTC. The full variable domain, completed using reference TRBV30 and TRBJ2-5, is SQTIHQWPATLVQPVGSPLSLECTVEGTSNPNLYWYRQAAGRGLQLLFYSVGIGQISSEVPQNLSASRPQDRQFILSSKKLLLSDSGFYLCAWSESPRDSLMQETQYFGPGTRLLVL.